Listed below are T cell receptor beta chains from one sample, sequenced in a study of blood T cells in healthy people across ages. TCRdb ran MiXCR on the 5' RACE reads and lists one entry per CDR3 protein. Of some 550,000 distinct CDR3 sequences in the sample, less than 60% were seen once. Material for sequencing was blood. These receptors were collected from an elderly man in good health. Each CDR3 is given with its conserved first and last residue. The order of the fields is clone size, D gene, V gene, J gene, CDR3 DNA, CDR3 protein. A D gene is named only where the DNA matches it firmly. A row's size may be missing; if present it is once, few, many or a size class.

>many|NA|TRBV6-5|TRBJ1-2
TGTGCCAGCAAGGGACTCTATGGCTACACCTTC
CASKGLYGYTF
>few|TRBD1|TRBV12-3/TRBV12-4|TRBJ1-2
TGTGCCAGCAGTTTTAGGGGGGGACAGGGTCCACACTATGGCTACACCTTC
CASSFRGGQGPHYGYTF
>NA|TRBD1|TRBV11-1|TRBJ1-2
TGTGCCAGCAGCAGGTCGGGACAGGGGTATGGCTACACCTTC
CASSRSGQGYGYTF
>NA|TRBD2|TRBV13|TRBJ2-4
TGTGCCAGCAGCCCCCGTCGGGGGGGGGCCCAAAACATTCAGTACTTC
CASSPRRGGAQNIQYF
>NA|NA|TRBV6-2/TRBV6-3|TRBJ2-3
TGTGCCAGCAGTTACGAGGGTCTTGTCTCAGATACGCAGTATTTT
CASSYEGLVSDTQYF
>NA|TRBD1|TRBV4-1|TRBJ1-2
TGCGCCAGCAGCCCGGGACAGGGGGCGGTGTACTATGGCTACACCTTC
CASSPGQGAVYYGYTF
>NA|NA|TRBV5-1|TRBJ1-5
TGCGCCAGCAGCGTGGACTACAATCAGCCCCAGCATTTT
CASSVDYNQPQHF
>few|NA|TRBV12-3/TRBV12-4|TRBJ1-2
TGTGCCAGCAGTTCGTGGGACTATGGCTACACCTTC
CASSSWDYGYTF
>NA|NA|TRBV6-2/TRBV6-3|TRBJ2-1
TGTGCCAGCAGTTATCGTTCCAGCACGGGGTTCTTC
CASSYRSSTGFF
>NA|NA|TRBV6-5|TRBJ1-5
TGTGCCAGCAGTAACCTAAATCAGCCCCAGCATTTT
CASSNLNQPQHF
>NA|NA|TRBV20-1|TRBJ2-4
TGCAGTGCTAGACAACCGGTCACCTCAGCCAAAAACATTCAGTACTTC
CSARQPVTSAKNIQYF
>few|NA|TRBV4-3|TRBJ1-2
TGCGCCAGCAGCCAAGCTCCAGAGAACTATGGCTACACCTTC
CASSQAPENYGYTF
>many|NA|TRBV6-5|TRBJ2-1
TGTGCCAGCAGGCGACTCTCCTACAATGAGCAGTTCTTC
CASRRLSYNEQFF
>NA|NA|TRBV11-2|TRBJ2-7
TGTGTCAGCAGCCCCTCCGGGGGAAGCTACGAGCAGTACTTC
CVSSPSGGSYEQYF
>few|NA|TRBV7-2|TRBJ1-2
TGTGCCAGCAGCTCAAAAGGACAGACCTATGGCTACACCTTC
CASSSKGQTYGYTF
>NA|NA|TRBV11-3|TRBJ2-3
TGTGCCAGCAGCCCACCGGGGGGCCCAGATACGCAGTATTTT
CASSPPGGPDTQYF
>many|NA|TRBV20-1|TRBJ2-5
TGCAGTGCAGGGGACTCCTCGGGCCAAGAGACCCAGTACTTC
CSAGDSSGQETQYF
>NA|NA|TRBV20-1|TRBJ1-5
TGCAGTGCTGGGGACTACGGGGGAAATCAGCCCCAGCATTTT
CSAGDYGGNQPQHF
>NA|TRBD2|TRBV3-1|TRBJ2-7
TGTGCCAGCAGCCAAGGGAGCACTAGCGGGAGTGGGGTCTACGAGCAGTACTTC
CASSQGSTSGSGVYEQYF
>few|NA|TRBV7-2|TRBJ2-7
TGTGCCAGCAGCTTAGGGCGGGGTTCCGAGCAGTACTTC
CASSLGRGSEQYF
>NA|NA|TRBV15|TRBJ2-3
TGTGCCACCAGCCCCGAACAAAAACCAAGCACAGATACGCAGTATTTT
CATSPEQKPSTDTQYF
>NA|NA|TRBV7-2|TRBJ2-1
TGTGCCAGCAGCCTCCCCGGGACCTACAATGAGCAGTTCTTC
CASSLPGTYNEQFF
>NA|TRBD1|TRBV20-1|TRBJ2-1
TGCAGTGCCCGACAGGGCCACAATGAGCAGTTCTTC
CSARQGHNEQFF
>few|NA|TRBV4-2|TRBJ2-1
TGTGCCAGCAGCCCTATGACTATAGGGAGGAGCTCCTACAATGAGCAGTTCTTC
CASSPMTIGRSSYNEQFF
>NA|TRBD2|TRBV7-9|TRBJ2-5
TGTGCCAGCACCCCTAGGGCGGGGGGGCACAGTGAGCAGTACTTC
CASTPRAGGHSEQYF
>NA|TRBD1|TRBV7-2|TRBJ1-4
TGTGCCAGCAGCGGACAGGGAACCGATGAAAAACTGTTTTTT
CASSGQGTDEKLFF
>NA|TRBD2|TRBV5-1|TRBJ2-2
TGCGCCAGCCCGACTAGCGGGAGGGTAAACACCGGGGAGCTGTTTTTT
CASPTSGRVNTGELFF
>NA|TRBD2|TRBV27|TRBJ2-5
TGTGCCAGCAGTTTAAAGTGGGCCCGAGCGGGGGCCCCTGTGACCCAGTACTTC
CASSLKWARAGAPVTQYF
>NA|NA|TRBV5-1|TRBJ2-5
TGCGCCAGCAGCTTGGAGGTCCAGGGTGTGACCCAGTACTTC
CASSLEVQGVTQYF
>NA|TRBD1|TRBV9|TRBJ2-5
TGTGCCAGCAGCGTAGTTCCCGGACAGGGGGGACAAGAGACCCAGTACTTC
CASSVVPGQGGQETQYF
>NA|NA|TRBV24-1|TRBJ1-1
TGTGCCAGGGGTTTCAGGAGTATGAACACTGAAGCTTTCTTT
CARGFRSMNTEAFF
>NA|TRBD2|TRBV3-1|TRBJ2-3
TGTGCCAGCAGCCCCGGACTAGCGGGGGGGCCTTTGCGGTCGAATACGCAGTATTTT
CASSPGLAGGPLRSNTQYF
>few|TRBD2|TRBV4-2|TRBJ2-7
TGTGCCAGCAGCCAAGGGGCGGGACTAGCGGGAGGGAACGAGCAGTACTTC
CASSQGAGLAGGNEQYF
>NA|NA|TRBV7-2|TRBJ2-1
TGTGCCAGCAGCTTAGCCCCCCATAGGGGGGGCAATGAGCAGTTCTTC
CASSLAPHRGGNEQFF
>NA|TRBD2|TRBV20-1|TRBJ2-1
TGCAGTGCCATAAGTGGGACTAGCGGGAGTTTAGGGAATGAGCAGTTCTTC
CSAISGTSGSLGNEQFF
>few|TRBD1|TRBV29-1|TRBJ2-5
TGCAGCGGTGGACAGGCAGGCGAGACCCAGTACTTC
CSGGQAGETQYF
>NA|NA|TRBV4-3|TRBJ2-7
TGCGCCAGCAGCCGAGCAGGGGGGCTGAACGAGCAGTACTTC
CASSRAGGLNEQYF
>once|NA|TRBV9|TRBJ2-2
TGTGCCAGCAGCCGGAGGGAGTATAACACCGGGGAGCTGTTTTTT
CASSRREYNTGELFF
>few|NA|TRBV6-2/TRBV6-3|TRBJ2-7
TGTGCCAGCAGTTACCGCCTATCGGGAACTTACTCCTACGAGCAGTACTTC
CASSYRLSGTYSYEQYF
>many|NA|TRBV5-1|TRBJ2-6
TGTGCCAGCAGCTTCGGTGGGGCCAACGTCCTGACTTTC
CASSFGGANVLTF
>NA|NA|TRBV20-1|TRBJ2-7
TGCAGTGCTAGCAGCCCAGCGGGCTACGAGCAGTACTTC
CSASSPAGYEQYF
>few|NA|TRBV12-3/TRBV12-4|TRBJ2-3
TGTGCCAGCAGTTTAGGACTCCCGTCGGGGGCAGATACGCAGTATTTT
CASSLGLPSGADTQYF
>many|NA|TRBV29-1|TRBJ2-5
TGCAGCGTTGAAGAGCAACGGGAGACCCAGTACTTC
CSVEEQRETQYF
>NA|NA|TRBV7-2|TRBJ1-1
TGTGCCAGCAGCTTAGACGGTACGTGGGCTGAAGCTTTCTTT
CASSLDGTWAEAFF
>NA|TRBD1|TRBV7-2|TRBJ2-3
TGTGCCAGCCGCCGATACGGACAGGGGGCGGGTGATACGCAGTATTTT
CASRRYGQGAGDTQYF
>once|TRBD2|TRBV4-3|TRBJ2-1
TGCGCCAGCAGCCCTCAGGTGGCTAGCGGGAGTGTCTACAGGGGCAATGAGCAGTTCTTC
CASSPQVASGSVYRGNEQFF
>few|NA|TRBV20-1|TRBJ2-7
TGCAGTGCTACCCGAGGCGGCTACTCCTACGAGCAGTACTTC
CSATRGGYSYEQYF
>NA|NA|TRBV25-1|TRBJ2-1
TGTGCCAGCAGTCCCGTGGGGAGCTTCAGGGAATTCCACGAGCAGTTCTTC
CASSPVGSFREFHEQFF
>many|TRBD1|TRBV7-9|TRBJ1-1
TGTGCCAGCAGCTCCGGGGACAGGGGCGACACTGAAGCTTTCTTT
CASSSGDRGDTEAFF
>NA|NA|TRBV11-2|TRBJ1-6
TGTGCCAGCAGCTTCGACAGTTTTTCCGATTCACCCCTCCACTTT
CASSFDSFSDSPLHF
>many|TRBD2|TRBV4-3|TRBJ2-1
TGCGCCAGCAGCCGGCTAGCGGGGAGCTACAATGAGCAGTTCTTC
CASSRLAGSYNEQFF
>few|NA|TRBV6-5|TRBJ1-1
TGTGCCAGCAGTTACTCAGCGAGCACTGAAGCTTTCTTT
CASSYSASTEAFF
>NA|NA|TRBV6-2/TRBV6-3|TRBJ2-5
TGTGCCAGCAGTGCGGGACGAAACTTCCAAGAGACCCAGTACTTC
CASSAGRNFQETQYF
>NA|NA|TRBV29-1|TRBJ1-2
TGCAGCGTTGTGCGACTAGCGGGACCCTGGAGTGGCTACACCTTC
CSVVRLAGPWSGYTF
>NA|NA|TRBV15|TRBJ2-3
TGTGCCACCAGCAGAGATCGGGATCTCAGCACAGATACGCAGTATTTT
CATSRDRDLSTDTQYF